This T cell receptor (beta chain) comes out of a study of blood T cell repertoires in COVID-19. Study information: COVID-19 samples from acute and convalescent phases originated in the United States, Italy and Spain. PBMCs, B-cell-depleted T cells, or T cells were the source of the cDNA or gDNA that made up the material.

CDR1 is MGHRA and CDR2 is YSYEKL in the germline V gene. V was pared by 3 bases and J by 5 bases, with 14 bases between. The CDR3 length is 15 residues. Original processing notes: Estimation of nucleated cell counts relied on the amplification of reference gene primers. Data came from immunoSEQ multiplex PCR; TCRdb stores just in-frame clones and leaves some out. V and J calls plus clone size are reproduced from that table; the DNA served to infer D and trimming. The repertoire has about 210,000 clones, approximately 78% of them found once; the top ten carry 5.2%. Seattle patients were enrolled during active infection and followed longitudinally.

The gene calls are TRBV4-1 and TRBJ2-1; TRBD2 is a possible D gene (5 bases). The clonotype originates from a woman aged 70-85 years with COVID-19, enrolled during active disease. Sequencing was performed on peripheral blood. DNA of the CDR3: TGCGCCAGCAGCCATGGACGGGAAAAGAACAATGAGCAGTTCTTC. Translation gives CASSHGREKNNEQFF.